This T cell receptor beta chain emerged from a study of radiotherapy plus CTLA-4 blockade in lung cancer. At the level of the study: Among all patients, approximately 18% showed objective responses, while roughly 28% had disease control.

V lost 4 bases, J lost 5 bases, and 7 bases stayed unmatched. CDR1 and CDR2 from the germline V gene are LGHNT and FRNRAP. The CDR3 is 15 amino acids. Profiling relied on immunoSEQ multiplex PCR, and the TCRdb table lists in-frame clones only, not all of them. Seen here are some 73,000 clones, roughly 69% observed once, and the top ten hold roughly a tenth. Those patients who had chemo-refractory metastatic non-small-cell lung cancer were given focal radiation along with CTLA-4 blockade through ipilimumab. Of note for this clone: Its antigen is unknown.

Study-wide points: Early shifts in blood T cell clones, with interferon-beta, reportedly predicted response best. Following radiotherapy plus ipilimumab, tumor-derived TCR clones expanded in the blood.

The specimen comprised peripheral blood, sampled from a patient treated with radiotherapy plus ipilimumab. The sequence was obtained from a human donor with non-small cell lung cancer whose response to radiotherapy plus ipilimumab could not be evaluated. V usage is TRBV12-5 and J usage is TRBJ2-5, with 10 bases lining up with TRBD1. CDR3 loop: CASGSGQGIGETQYF. In DNA form, the CDR3 reads TGTGCTAGTGGTTCGGGACAGGGGATCGGGGAGACCCAGTACTTC.